The 4 T cell receptor beta chains below come from one sample, sequenced in a study of CD8 T cells in Susac syndrome. Reverse transcription used roughly 0.45 to 1 ug RNA and random hexamers. Each CDR3 protein is one row after TCRdb ran MiXCR on the immunoSEQ multiplex PCR reads. The sample includes 150,000 to 200,000 distinct CDR3 sequences, around 94% of them seen just once. Sequencing input: CD4+ T cells from PBMCs. Receptors originate from a human donor with multiple sclerosis.

The chain couples TRBV5-1 to TRBJ2-2; the D gene could be TRBD1 or TRBD2 (5 bases each). The CDR3 loop spans 18 amino acids. Trimming took 1 base from V and 5 from J, leaving 21 bases between them. The germline V gene has CDR1 SGHRS and CDR2 YFSETQ. The CDR3 DNA follows: TGCGCCAGCAGCTTGAGACCTGGGGGTCCTACGGGGACCGGGGAGCTGTTTTTT. Translation gives CASSLRPGGPTGTGELFF.

The gene calls are TRBV2 and TRBJ1-4, with D uncertain. The CDR3 is 12 residues long. The V and J ends lost 6 bases and 8 bases respectively, with 10 bases between them. Germline V gene data show CDR1 as SNHLY and CDR2 as FYNNEI. The CDR3 DNA follows: TGTGCCAGCAGAGACTTGAGCGAAAAACTGTTTTTT. Translation gives CASRDLSEKLFF.

The chain is built from TRBV7-2 and TRBJ2-7; D possibly corresponds to TRBD2 (5 bases). The ends were cut back, 1 base at V and 1 base at J, with 11 bases in the middle. The CDR3 loop spans 15 amino acids. The germline V gene encodes CDR1 SGHTA and CDR2 FQGNSA. CDR3 nucleotides: TGTGCCAGCAGCTTAGTCTTAGCGAGGTCCTACGAGCAGTACTTC. Residues: CASSLVLARSYEQYF.

Remarks on this clonotype: Its ends do not fully match the called genes, so a read error is possible. V and J are TRBV7-6 and TRBJ2-7; possible D gene TRBD1, 5 bases. This CDR3 is built from 12 residues. Germline CDR1 and CDR2: SGHVS and FNYEAQ. CDR3 coding DNA: TGTGCCAGCAGTCTGCAAGGGGTCCCCCCGGCCTTC. This gives the protein CASSLQGVPPAF.